One T cell receptor beta chain is described in this entry. No antigen is known for it. Per-nucleotide qualities are absent, and no much larger clonotype sits a single base away. The immunoSEQ Assay, a bias-controlled multiplex PCR, was used to amplify TCRbeta CDR3 regions from genomic DNA. The authors' pipeline ran thus. Within the assay, amplification of reference gene primers was used to estimate how many nucleated cells each sample contained. To quantify the absolute abundance of each unique TCRbeta CDR3 rearrangement, sequence reads were collapsed and filtered. For each sample, productive Simpson clonality was calculated as the square root of Simpson's diversity index over productive rearrangements. The table was pulled from immuneACCESS by TCRdb, which kept in-frame rearrangements only. Such tables lose some clones; where checked, under half of the loss comes from unresolved V genes, and the rest has no known cause. V and J calls and clone size are as listed in that table; D and trimming were resolved from the DNA. Present in this sample are 140,000 to 150,000 clones, more than 75% of which were seen just once. The ten largest clones capture roughly 5.3% of the sample.

This specimen comes from a study of blood T cell repertoires in COVID-19 (dated by TCRdb to 2020 to 2022). Regarding the complete study: Samples from collaborators originated in the United States, Italy and Spain and spanned both the acute and convalescent phases of COVID-19. The prospective study material was composed of cDNA or gDNA derived from T cells, B-cell-depleted T cells, or PBMCs. The dataset comprised deeply sampled blood TCRbeta repertoires from subjects exposed to, actively infected with, or recovered from COVID-19. The repertoires were made available in a free public database intended to serve as a resource for research on the immune response to SARS-CoV-2. The samples were drawn from the first 160 participants of the ongoing ImmuneRACE study and from 1,254 subjects provided by 6 global collaborators. A de-identified subject ID, COVID-19 status, age in years and sex were almost always included in the sample metadata. Where HLA class I and class II types were available, the types were taken from metadata supplied by the sample provider, not from assay-based typing. Beyond this particular receptor, the publication reports: How much clinical and demographic metadata was included differed by source and by participant, and the metadata was provided uncurated.

Each collaborating institution followed its own protocols to collect whole blood in K2EDTA tubes. Collaborator samples were shipped for TCRbeta analysis as frozen whole blood, isolated PBMCs, or DNA extracted from either sample type. V loses 3 bases at its end and J loses 4 bases; junction bases beyond the gene matches: 8. CDR1 and CDR2 (SGHTA, FQGNSA) derive from the germline V gene. CDR3 length: 15 amino acids, cysteine to phenylalanine. The kept DNA is CDR3 alone, 45 bases in frame from the first base. Here the chain combines TRBV7-2 and TRBJ1-2; TRBD1 agrees with 7 junctional bases. Sequencing was done on a sample of peripheral blood. This TCR derives from a woman aged 45-59 years with acute or convalescent COVID-19. The sequenced DNA: TGTGCCAGCAGCTTTGGACAGGCTGTTGGCTATGGCTACACCTTC. It is translated as CASSFGQAVGYGYTF.